The 30 T cell receptor beta chains below were found in one sample sequenced in a study of post-analysis software for immune sequencing data (dated by TCRdb to about 2015). The method was PCR. The instrument given in TCRdb is Illumina HiSeq 2500. To reduce PCR and sequencing biases, unique molecular identifiers were built into the TCR beta cDNA libraries. TCRdb reprocessed the public reads (quality trimming at Q25 with fastp, clone calling with MiXCR) and kept in-frame beta chains. Duplicate CDR3 protein sequences are folded into a single record with the most common DNA and genes. The sample records about 570,000 distinct CDR3 sequences, around a third of which are singletons. The top ten constitute 5% to 6% of the sample. Points the paper makes about the study in general: About 5 TRBV segments, including TRBV5-6, TRBV5-1 and TRBV20-1, were significantly more frequent in patients than controls.

No antigen has been assigned to these receptors. Source material: blood. The receptors were gathered from a girl aged 2-17 years with multiple sclerosis.

The V gene is TRBV5-1, the J gene TRBJ2-4; no clear D gene. Germline CDR1 is SGHRS and CDR2 is YFSETQ. The CDR3 totals 11 residues. The ends were cut back, 4 bases at V and 10 bases at J, with 9 bases in the middle. The CDR3 reads CASSHDKIQYF. CDR3 nucleotide sequence: TGCGCCAGCAGCCACGATAAAATTCAGTACTTC.

Only a few counts were recorded for this clonotype. The chain is built from TRBV3-1 and TRBJ2-5; TRBD1 aligns across 7 bases. V dropped 1 base and J dropped 7; count of bases not matched to a gene: 6. The CDR3 is made up of 14 amino acids. Germline-derived CDR1 and CDR2 are LGHDT and YNNKEL (reference sequence). CDR3 protein: CASSQVTGAGTQYF. The CDR3 DNA is TGTGCCAGCAGCCAAGTTACAGGGGCAGGGACCCAGTACTTC.

This sequence joins TRBV20-1 and TRBJ2-5; 10 positions agree with TRBD2. The V and J ends lost 0 bases and 4 bases, in that order; junction bases with no gene match: 2. This CDR3 comprises 14 residues. The germline gives CDR1 DFQATT, CDR2 SNEGSKA (reference sequence). This chain's CDR3 is CSARDPSGGETQYF. The DNA for the CDR3 is TGCAGTGCTAGAGACCCTAGCGGGGGAGAGACCCAGTACTTC.

There are a few counts of this clonotype. This chain joins TRBV20-1 and TRBJ2-3, with TRBD2 matching 9 bases. Germline loops: CDR1 DFQATT, CDR2 SNEGSKA (reference sequence). V trimming: 0 bases; J trimming: 1 base; junction bases outside the gene matches: 5. The CDR3 loop spans 16 amino acids. In nucleotides, the CDR3 is TGCAGTGCTAGAGATTCTAGACTAGCGGGCACAGATACGCAGTATTTT. This codes for CSARDSRLAGTDTQYF.

This clonotype has only one observation. The chain combines TRBV5-1 with TRBJ1-4; 12 bases line up with TRBD1. Per germline, CDR1 SGHRS and CDR2 YFSETQ. Trimming cost V 0 bases and J 7 bases; bases outside gene matches: 10. The CDR3 extends over 18 amino acids. DNA for the CDR3: TGCGCCAGCAGCTTGGAAGGGACAGGGGGCCGCCTTAGTGAAAAACTGTTTTTT. This codes for CASSLEGTGGRLSEKLFF.

This clonotype was recorded once. The rearrangement uses TRBV6-5 and TRBJ1-4; tentatively, D is TRBD1 (6 bases). The CDR3 runs 15 residues. Germline CDR1 reads MNHEY; CDR2 reads SVGAGI. With 6 bases removed from V and 7 bases from J, the gap between germline ends came to 18 bases. CDR3 residues: CASSASWTRGEKLFF. The CDR3 coding sequence is TGTGCCAGCAGCGCCTCTTGGACCAGGGGTGAAAAACTGTTTTTT.

This clonotype was seen a handful of times. The rearrangement joins TRBV7-9 to TRBJ1-1; maybe TRBD1 (6 bases). The CDR3 totals 15 residues. The V end lost 10 bases, the J end lost 3 bases, and 21 bases lay between the germline ends. Per germline, CDR1 SEHNR and CDR2 FQNEAQ (reference sequence). CDR3 nucleotides: TGTGCCACCCCTCCAGACAGGACGGGGTACACTGAAGCTTTCTTT. Its translation is CATPPDRTGYTEAFF.

This chain uses TRBV28 with TRBJ1-2; possibly TRBD1 for D (5 bases). Germline assignment: CDR1 MDHEN and CDR2 SYDVKM. Trimming stripped 11 bases from V and 4 bases from J, with 14 bases between. CDR3 length equals 12 residues. The CDR3 here is CAADKSSYGYTF. The CDR3 nucleotides read TGTGCCGCGGACAAGTCCAGCTATGGCTACACCTTC.

In this sample, this clonotype turned up a few times. The genes are TRBV7-9 and TRBJ1-2, with D unclear. Germline CDR1 is SEHNR and CDR2 is FQNEAQ (reference sequence). The ends were cut back, 3 bases at V and 4 bases at J, with 6 bases in the middle. The CDR3 is made up of 12 amino acids. This CDR3 reads CASSFATYGYTF. The CDR3 DNA sequence: TGTGCCAGCAGCTTCGCCACCTATGGCTACACCTTC.

This clonotype appeared a few times. The chain couples TRBV5-1 to TRBJ2-7; 7 nucleotides align to TRBD1. After removal of 4 bases from V and 3 bases from J, the junction contained 10 bases not matched to a gene. Germline V lookup: CDR1 SGHRS, CDR2 YFSETQ. The CDR3 length is 15 residues. CDR3 amino acids: CASSPSGTDIYEQYF. The DNA of the CDR3 is TGCGCCAGCAGCCCGTCCGGGACAGACATCTACGAGCAGTACTTC.

CDR3 residues: CASRGSPGVSDTEAFF. The CDR3 bases are TGTGCCAGCAGGGGGTCACCAGGGGTTAGTGACACTGAAGCTTTCTTT. The chain couples TRBV11-2 to TRBJ1-1; D perhaps matches TRBD1 (6 bases). Trimming removed 6 bases at V and 3 bases at J, with 20 bases between. Germline CDR1 SGHAT, CDR2 FQNNGV. This CDR3 comprises 16 residues.

This clonotype was observed a few times. In DNA, the CDR3 is TGCAGCGTCCTCAGAAGGCCAGATACGCAGTATTTT. It specifies CSVLRRPDTQYF. The V and J genes are TRBV29-1 and TRBJ2-3; no definite D call. The CDR3 is made up of 12 amino acids. Deletions cut 6 bases from V and 4 bases from J, with 11 bases between. CDR1 is SQVTM and CDR2 is ANQGSEA in the germline V gene.

This clonotype was seen at least ten times. The rearrangement uses TRBV12-3 or TRBV12-4 and TRBJ2-4; tentatively, D is TRBD2 (8 bases). V was clipped by 0 bases and J by 7 bases, with 13 bases between them. This CDR3 is 15 amino acids long. The CDR3 nucleotides read TGTGCCAGCAGTTTAGCCGGGGGGGGACAGAACATTCAGTACTTC. The encoded protein is CASSLAGGGQNIQYF.

The rearrangement uses TRBV6-2 or TRBV6-3 and TRBJ1-5; 7 bases are a match to TRBD1. From germline, CDR1 is MNHEY and CDR2 SVGEGT. This CDR3 contains 14 residues. Losses at the gene ends were 8 bases for V and 4 bases for J; bases not matched to a gene: 8. The CDR3 coding sequence is TGTGCCAGCGGCCCGTTGGGACAGAATCAGCCCCAGCATTTT. This sequence encodes CASGPLGQNQPQHF.

This clonotype has just a few counts. This chain joins TRBV7-3 and TRBJ2-5, with TRBD2 matching over 11 bases. Germline trimming cut 5 bases from V and 2 bases from J; bases unmatched to any gene: 7. The length of the CDR3 is 16 residues. Germline CDR1 SGHTA, CDR2 FQGTGA. CDR3 residues: CASSPGTSGLQETQYF. Written as DNA, the CDR3 is TGTGCCAGCAGCCCAGGGACTAGCGGACTTCAAGAGACCCAGTACTTC.

This clonotype was observed a single time. The DNA of the CDR3 is TGTGCCAGCAGCCCCGGACAGGACTCATCCTACGAGCAGTACTTC. Translating gives CASSPGQDSSYEQYF. The V gene is TRBV5-6, the J gene TRBJ2-7; 7 bases are a match to TRBD1. CDR3 size: 15 residues. Trimming cost V 4 bases and J 1 base; bases outside gene matches: 8. Germline assignment: CDR1 SGHDT and CDR2 YYEEEE.

This clonotype was found once. J is TRBJ2-3 and V is TRBV15; D is tentatively TRBD1 or TRBD2 (5 bases each). Trimming cost V 4 bases and J 4 bases, with 15 bases left between them. CDR1 and CDR2 (germline): LNHNV, YYDKDF (reference sequence). This CDR3 is built from 15 residues. The CDR3 loop reads CATSMILRGADTQYF. The CDR3 DNA reads TGTGCCACCAGCATGATTCTCCGGGGCGCAGATACGCAGTATTTT.

This clonotype appeared a few times. V is TRBV6-1 and J is TRBJ2-1, with D perhaps matching TRBD1 (6 bases). The CDR3 contains 13 residues. Trimming took off 9 bases at V and 2 bases at J, with 11 bases between the two ends. Germline CDR1 is MNHNS and CDR2 is SASEGT. CDR3 protein: CARNRDTYNEQFF. The CDR3 bases are TGTGCCAGGAACCGGGACACCTACAATGAGCAGTTCTTC.

The chain combines TRBV28 with TRBJ1-5; the D gene is possibly TRBD1 (5 bases). Trimming stripped 3 bases from V and 7 bases from J, with 22 bases between. Per the germline V gene, CDR1 is MDHEN and CDR2 is SYDVKM. The CDR3 is made up of 17 amino acids. The chain's CDR3 is CASSLFKRSTPGQPQHF. DNA for the CDR3: TGTGCCAGCAGTTTGTTTAAAAGATCAACCCCAGGGCAGCCCCAGCATTTT.

This clonotype has only one observation. The V and J genes are TRBV12-3 or TRBV12-4 and TRBJ1-3, with D perhaps TRBD1 (6 bases). V was clipped by 6 bases and J by 0 bases, with 9 bases between them. CDR3 length equals 14 residues. The CDR3 DNA sequence: TGTGCCAGCAGGGTGACAGGCTCTGGAAACACCATATATTTT. Protein sequence: CASRVTGSGNTIYF.

The chain joins TRBV9 to TRBJ1-2; possible D gene TRBD1, 5 bases. The CDR3 totals 12 residues. CDR1 and CDR2 (germline): SGDLS, YYNGEE. V lost 3 bases and J lost 12, with 15 bases in between. CDR3 protein: CASSENGWGHTF. The CDR3, as DNA: TGTGCCAGCAGCGAAAACGGGTGGGGCCACACCTTC.

The V call is TRBV5-1, the J call TRBJ2-1, with a tentative D call TRBD1 (6 bases). The CDR3 runs to 14 residues. V shed 2 bases and J shed 2 bases, with 8 bases lying between them. From germline, CDR1 is SGHRS and CDR2 YFSETQ. CDR3 residues: CASSFDRTYNEQFF. As DNA, the CDR3 is TGCGCCAGCAGCTTTGACAGGACCTACAATGAGCAGTTCTTC. The variable domain in full, with the rest retrieved from reference TRBV5-1 and TRBJ2-1, is KAGVTQTPRYLIKTRGQQVTLSCSPISGHRSVSWYQQTPGQGLQFLFEYFSETQRNKGNFPGRFSGRQFSNSRSEMNVSTLELGDSALYLCASSFDRTYNEQFFGPGTRLTVL.

This clonotype was recorded a few times. CDR3 amino acids: CASSYPRLDSPLHF. DNA for the CDR3: TGTGCCAGCAGTTACCCCAGGCTGGATTCACCCCTCCACTTT. The rearrangement links TRBV6-6 to TRBJ1-6; D not resolved. Germline values: CDR1 MNHNY, CDR2 SVGAGI (reference sequence). The CDR3 consists of 14 residues. Deletions cut 2 bases from V and 8 bases from J, with 10 bases between.

The chain employs TRBV2 and TRBJ2-3; D not resolved. V dropped 4 bases and J dropped 4 bases, with 24 bases sitting between them. The CDR3 totals 18 residues. Germline CDR1 SNHLY, CDR2 FYNNEI. As DNA, the CDR3 is TGTGCCAGCAGTGCCCGCCTTACTGGGTTGGCTGGCGCAGATACGCAGTATTTT. Its translation is CASSARLTGLAGADTQYF.

This clonotype was seen a handful of times. This chain joins TRBV20-1 and TRBJ2-3; 8 bases align to TRBD2. This CDR3 region has 16 residues. V was clipped by 4 bases and J by 2 bases; unmatched bases: 11. The germline CDR1 and CDR2 sequences are DFQATT and SNEGSKA (reference sequence). The DNA of the CDR3 is TGCAGTGCTATTATGGGGCTAGCGGGCTCCACAGATACGCAGTATTTT. It translates to CSAIMGLAGSTDTQYF.

This clonotype has only one observation. The rearrangement links TRBV2 to TRBJ2-7, with TRBD2 matching 10 bases. This CDR3 region has 14 residues. V shed 7 bases and J 2 bases; nucleotides not matched to a gene: 5. Germline values: CDR1 SNHLY, CDR2 FYNNEI. The CDR3 nucleotides are TGTGCCAGCATTGCTAGCGGGGGTGCCTACGAGCAGTACTTC. Its protein is CASIASGGAYEQYF.

In nucleotides, the CDR3 is TGTGCCAGCAGCTTAGGGGCTGGACTTGGCTTATTCCAAGAGACCCAGTACTTC. The encoded protein is CASSLGAGLGLFQETQYF. The chain recombines TRBV7-6 with TRBJ2-5; D perhaps matches TRBD2 (5 bases). Germline CDR1 reads SGHVS; CDR2 reads FNYEAQ. V shed 1 base and J shed 1 base, with 19 bases lying between them. This CDR3 has 18 residues.

V and J are TRBV27 and TRBJ1-5; 10 nucleotides agree with TRBD1. V shed 6 bases, J shed 3 bases, and the junction held 5 bases outside the gene matches. From germline, CDR1 is MNHEY and CDR2 SMNVEV (reference sequence). CDR3 size: 15 residues. CDR3 residues: CASRGTGVNNQPQHF. The CDR3 DNA reads TGTGCCAGCAGAGGGACAGGGGTGAACAATCAGCCCCAGCATTTT.

This clonotype appeared a few times. The genes are TRBV4-1 and TRBJ2-7; TRBD1 matches 8 bases. Trimming removed 0 bases from V and 0 bases from J; junction bases left unmatched: 10. The germline V gene has CDR1 MGHRA and CDR2 YSYEKL. CDR3 size: 18 residues. In nucleotides, the CDR3 is TGCGCCAGCAGCCAAGACTATCGTGGACAGGGCGGCTCCTACGAGCAGTACTTC. Residues: CASSQDYRGQGGSYEQYF.

The table lists this clonotype with a few counts. This chain uses TRBV11-2 with TRBJ2-7; D is tentatively TRBD1 or TRBD2 (5 bases each). Germline V CDR1 and CDR2: SGHAT, FQNNGV. The CDR3 is 13 residues long. Trimming pared 9 bases from V and 3 bases from J, leaving 15 bases between. The CDR3 reads CASLRGARYEQYF. The CDR3 DNA is TGTGCCAGTTTGAGGGGCGCTCGCTACGAGCAGTACTTC.